These 22 T cell receptor beta chains originate from one sample sequenced in a study of T-cell memory formation after mild COVID-19. One entry per CDR3 protein, called by TCRdb with MiXCR from the 5' RACE reads. The sample holds approximately 150,000 distinct CDR3 sequences, roughly 6.2% seen once. The specimen sequenced was PBMCs or a T cell subset sorted from them (not recorded which). Receptor source: an adult woman who had mild COVID-19 (a few samples of this study predate the infection). Cell type and time point are not known.

This clonotype occurred many times. The J gene is TRBJ2-7, the V gene TRBV20-1, with TRBD1 as a possible D gene (5 bases). V lost 6 bases, J lost 2 bases, and 17 bases lay in between. The CDR3 runs 14 residues. The germline gives CDR1 DFQATT, CDR2 SNEGSKA (reference sequence). CDR3 region: CSAPTPWGPYEQYF. Written as DNA, the CDR3 is TGCAGTGCCCCCACTCCTTGGGGCCCCTACGAGCAGTACTTC.

This clonotype showed up many times. The rearrangement links TRBV7-8 to TRBJ2-3; D unresolved. This CDR3 has 15 amino acids. V lost 1 base, J lost 2 bases, and 10 bases lay in between. Germline CDR1 is SGHVS and CDR2 is FQNEAQ. Here the CDR3 DNA reads TGTGCCAGCAGCTTAGGTGGCGGCACCACAGATACGCAGTATTTT. This encodes CASSLGGGTTDTQYF. The full variable domain, completed using reference TRBV7-8 and TRBJ2-3, is GAGVSQSPRYKVAKRGQDVALRCDPISGHVSLFWYQQALGQGPEFLTYFQNEAQLDKSGLPSDRFFAERPEGSVSTLKIQRTQQEDSAVYLCASSLGGGTTDTQYFGPGTRLTVL.

Many counts were recorded for this clonotype. The chain links TRBV5-1 to TRBJ2-3, with D possibly matching TRBD1 (5 bases). Between the trimmed V and J ends, which lost 0 bases and 3 bases, there was a span of 11 bases. Germline loops: CDR1 SGHRS, CDR2 YFSETQ. The CDR3 has 15 residues. CDR3 region: CASSLGRGWTDTQYF. As DNA, the CDR3 is TGCGCCAGCAGCTTGGGTAGGGGATGGACAGATACGCAGTATTTT.

This clonotype was observed many times. The genes are TRBV27 and TRBJ1-2, with D hard to call. CDR3 length: 14 residues. Deletions cut 4 bases from V and 0 bases from J, with 9 bases between. The germline V gene encodes CDR1 MNHEY and CDR2 SMNVEV (reference sequence). CDR3 loop: CASSSFQANYGYTF. In DNA, the CDR3 is TGTGCCAGCAGTTCTTTTCAGGCTAACTATGGCTACACCTTC.

This clonotype has a count of ten or more. The chain links TRBV20-1 to TRBJ2-1; D is unclear. Germline V gene lookup returns CDR1 DFQATT and CDR2 SNEGSKA (reference sequence). The CDR3 has 15 residues. V was pared by 1 base and J by 0 bases, with 10 bases between. CDR3 sequence (DNA): TGCAGTGCTAGAGCCAACCCGTACTCCTACAATGAGCAGTTCTTC. This sequence encodes CSARANPYSYNEQFF.

Concerning this clonotype: Germline is not matched at one junction end, which may reflect a read error. Here the CDR3 reads CASRLDRNTGELFF. The CDR3 DNA reads as TGTGCCAGCAGATTGGACAGAAACACCGGGGAGCTGTTTTTT. The gene calls are TRBV5-4 and TRBJ2-2, with D possibly TRBD1 on 6 matching bases. CDR1 is SGHNT, CDR2 YYREEE, per germline (reference sequence). The CDR3 has 14 residues.

The J gene is TRBJ1-1, the V gene TRBV11-2, with a weak D call TRBD1 (5 bases). The CDR3 extends over 14 amino acids. Germline CDR1 and CDR2: SGHAT and FQNNGV. Trimming pared 3 bases from V and 1 base from J, leaving 9 bases between. CDR3 loop: CASSFGTTNTEAFF. The DNA for the CDR3 is TGTGCCAGCAGCTTCGGGACGACGAACACTGAAGCTTTCTTT.

This clonotype was recorded a few times. The rearrangement links TRBV24-1 to TRBJ2-3; 7 positions agree with TRBD1. The CDR3 is 15 amino acids. CDR1 is KGHDR, CDR2 SFDVKD, per germline. Germline trimming cut 0 bases from V and 1 base from J; bases unmatched to any gene: 0. In nucleotides, the CDR3 is TGTGCCACCAGTGATTTGACAGGGGGCACAGATACGCAGTATTTT. Protein product: CATSDLTGGTDTQYF.

This rearrangement joins TRBV30 to TRBJ2-2; 7 nucleotides match TRBD1. The V segment lost 4 bases and the J segment 0 bases; nucleotides outside the gene matches: 8. The CDR3 totals 16 residues. CDR1 is GTSNPN and CDR2 is SVGIG in the germline V gene (reference sequence). The CDR3 reads CAWKWGDRANTGELFF. The CDR3 DNA sequence: TGTGCCTGGAAATGGGGTGACAGGGCGAACACCGGGGAGCTGTTTTTT.

The chain employs TRBV20-1 and TRBJ2-1, with a weak D call TRBD2 (6 bases). Per the germline V gene, CDR1 is DFQATT and CDR2 is SNEGSKA (reference sequence). This CDR3 comprises 11 residues. V was clipped by 3 bases and J by 9 bases, with 9 bases between them. The DNA of the CDR3 is TGCAGTGCTAGCCGGCGGGGTGAGCAGTTCTTC. This encodes CSASRRGEQFF.

The chain couples TRBV5-1 to TRBJ1-1; 8 nucleotides line up with TRBD1. The CDR3 has 15 residues. Germline assignment: CDR1 SGHRS and CDR2 YFSETQ. J lost 4 bases, V lost 3 bases, and 8 bases had no gene match. CDR3 bases: TGCGCCAGCAGCTACCGAACAGGGGGAGGCACTGAAGCTTTCTTT. Amino acids: CASSYRTGGGTEAFF.

There are many counts of this clonotype. The V call is TRBV12-3 or TRBV12-4, the J call TRBJ1-5; 9 bases are shared with TRBD1. The CDR3 contains 14 residues. The J segment lost 7 bases and the V segment lost 5 bases, leaving 6 bases of the junction unmatched. The CDR3 loop reads CASSRTGGRQPQHF. The DNA for the CDR3 is TGTGCCAGCAGTCGCACAGGGGGCAGGCAGCCCCAGCATTTT.

This clonotype was detected many times. V usage is TRBV20-1 and J usage is TRBJ1-5; 9 bases align to TRBD1. V lost 5 bases, J lost 0 bases, and 8 bases stayed unmatched. This CDR3 is built from 16 residues. Germline values: CDR1 DFQATT, CDR2 SNEGSKA (reference sequence). In DNA, the CDR3 is TGCAGTGCTTCCGACAGGGGGTCTTATAGCAATCAGCCCCAGCATTTT. Protein product: CSASDRGSYSNQPQHF.

The rearrangement joins TRBV12-3 or TRBV12-4 to TRBJ1-6, with TRBD1 identical over 7 bases. Trimming removed 6 bases from V and 7 bases from J; junction bases left unmatched: 9. The CDR3 has 15 residues. CDR3 region: CASRRTGTANSPLHF. The CDR3, as DNA: TGTGCCAGCAGGCGTACCGGGACAGCCAATTCACCCCTCCACTTT.

This clonotype was counted a few times. J is TRBJ2-7 and V is TRBV4-3; 7 nucleotides agree with TRBD1. The CDR3 extends over 15 amino acids. V trimming: 2 bases; J trimming: 2 bases; junction bases outside the gene matches: 6. Germline CDR1 reads LGHNA; CDR2 reads YSLEER. The CDR3 coding sequence is TGCGCCAGCAGCCAACTACAGGGGACAACCTACGAGCAGTACTTC. This sequence encodes CASSQLQGTTYEQYF.

This clonotype was counted many times. The chain joins TRBV7-8 to TRBJ1-1, with D tentatively TRBD1 (5 bases). With 5 bases removed from V and 4 bases from J, the gap between germline ends came to 17 bases. CDR3 length: 15 residues. Germline-derived CDR1 and CDR2 are SGHVS and FQNEAQ. The CDR3 here is CASSPRRERGTEAFF. CDR3 bases: TGTGCCAGCAGCCCCCGGAGGGAGAGGGGCACTGAAGCTTTCTTT.

This chain joins TRBV5-5 and TRBJ1-2, with TRBD1 identical over 9 bases. The CDR3 consists of 15 residues. V trimming: 4 bases; J trimming: 5 bases; junction bases outside the gene matches: 9. Germline-derived CDR1 and CDR2 are SGHKS and YYEKEE (reference sequence). CDR3 amino acids: CASSVSGTGLYGYTF. For the CDR3, the DNA is TGTGCCAGCAGCGTCTCCGGGACAGGGTTATATGGCTACACCTTC.

Ten or more counts support this clonotype. The V gene is TRBV12-3 or TRBV12-4, the J gene TRBJ1-4; TRBD1 might be the D (6 bases). The germline V and J ends were trimmed by 4 bases and 7 bases, with 16 bases remaining between them. The CDR3 spans 15 residues. This CDR3 is CASSSSARGGEKLFF. The CDR3 nucleotides read TGTGCCAGCAGTTCCTCCGCCAGGGGTGGTGAAAAACTGTTTTTT.

The genes are TRBV12-3 or TRBV12-4 and TRBJ1-2, with 10 bases identical to TRBD1. This CDR3 is 17 amino acids long. With 4 bases clipped from V and 3 bases from J, the junction kept 11 bases outside the gene matches. This chain's CDR3 is CASSSVPGQGWDYGYTF. The CDR3 DNA follows: TGTGCCAGCAGTTCGGTCCCGGGACAGGGGTGGGACTATGGCTACACCTTC.

This clonotype was seen a few times. The CDR3 is CSARRQGRGGTEAFF. The CDR3 DNA is TGCAGTGCTAGACGACAGGGGAGAGGGGGCACTGAAGCTTTCTTT. The chain carries TRBV20-1 and TRBJ1-1; 8 nucleotides line up with TRBD1. With 2 bases clipped from V and 4 bases from J, the junction kept 9 bases outside the gene matches. Germline assignment: CDR1 DFQATT and CDR2 SNEGSKA (reference sequence). The CDR3 has 15 residues.

This clonotype showed up many times. The CDR3: CASSRTGPTDTQYF. In nucleotides, the CDR3 is TGTGCCAGCAGCAGGACAGGGCCCACAGATACGCAGTATTTT. The V gene is TRBV7-6, the J gene TRBJ2-3; 8 bases fit TRBD1. The trim removed 5 bases at V and 2 bases at J, leaving 3 bases unmatched. The CDR3 totals 14 residues. Looked up from germline, CDR1 is SGHVS and CDR2 is FNYEAQ.

A remark on this clonotype: A read error is likely, as this CDR3 ends without the conserved phenylalanine or tryptophan. The chain combines TRBV29-1 with TRBJ2-5; no reliable D call. This CDR3 region has 13 residues. Germline-derived CDR1 and CDR2 are SQVTM and ANQGSEA. V gave up 2 bases and J gave up 1 base, with 8 bases separating them. The CDR3 DNA reads TGCAGCGTTGAAAACCGAGCCCAAGAGACCCAGTACTTA. Its protein product is CSVENRAQETQYL.